This TCR beta chain originates from a study of early T cells in non-severe SARS-CoV-2 infection. Individual cDNA molecules each received unique molecular identifiers attached to them. TCRdb used MiXCR to reprocess the 5' RACE reads, holding one entry per CDR3 protein. The repertoire holds tens of thousands of distinct CDR3 sequences, with around 15% as singletons. Germline V CDR1 and CDR2: SGHAT, FQNNGV. With V trimmed by 5 bases and J by 6 bases, 10 bases remained unmatched. This CDR3 region has 15 residues. This clonotype appeared a few times. Sample: whole blood. The sequence was obtained from an adult who was a healthcare worker with PCR-confirmed SARS-CoV-2 infection or an uninfected control (not recorded which). The chain is built from TRBV11-2 and TRBJ1-2; 9 bases are a match to TRBD1. Here the CDR3 DNA reads TGTGCCAGCAGCGGGACAGGGAAATTGGTTGATGGCTACACCTTC. Amino acids: CASSGTGKLVDGYTF.